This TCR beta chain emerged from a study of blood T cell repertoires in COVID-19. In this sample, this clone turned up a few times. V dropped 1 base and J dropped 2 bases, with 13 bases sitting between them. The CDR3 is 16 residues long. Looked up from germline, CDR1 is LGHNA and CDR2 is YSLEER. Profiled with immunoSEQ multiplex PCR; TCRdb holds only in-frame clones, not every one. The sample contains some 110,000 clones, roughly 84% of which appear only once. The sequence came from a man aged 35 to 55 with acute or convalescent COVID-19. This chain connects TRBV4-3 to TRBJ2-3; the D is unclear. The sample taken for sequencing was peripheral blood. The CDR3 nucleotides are TGCGCCAGCAGCCAAGGCCGGGTAGGAATCACAGATACGCAGTATTTT. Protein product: CASSQGRVGITDTQYF.